Shown below are 19 T cell receptor beta chains from a single sample sequenced in a study of T cell changes during pregnancy in multiple sclerosis. TCRdb's table, derived via immunoSEQ multiplex PCR, lists solely in-frame clones and lacks some. Among 100,000 to 150,000 clones listed, roughly 92% were seen once. This specimen consisted of peripheral blood, obtained before pregnancy. These receptors were obtained from a female donor with multiple sclerosis, enrolled in a pregnancy study.

The V call is TRBV7-2, the J call TRBJ1-2, with D perhaps TRBD1 (6 bases). CDR1 is SGHTA and CDR2 is FQGNSA in the germline V gene. The CDR3 length is 14 residues. Trimming removed 1 base from V and 4 bases from J, with 10 bases in between. DNA for the CDR3: TGTGCCAGCAGCTTAGTACAGGGAAGCTATGGCTACACCTTC. It encodes CASSLVQGSYGYTF.

This CDR3 reads CASSFVRGYPGELFF. The CDR3 DNA is TGTGCCAGCAGTTTTGTCAGGGGCTATCCCGGGGAGCTGTTTTTT. This sequence joins TRBV28 and TRBJ2-2; D might be TRBD1 (6 bases). V was clipped by 3 bases and J by 6 bases, with 14 bases between them. Germline-derived CDR1 and CDR2 are MDHEN and SYDVKM. The CDR3 sequence is 15 residues long.

The chain couples TRBV6-5 to TRBJ2-5; D remains unclear. CDR1 and CDR2 from the germline V gene are MNHEY and SVGAGI. The CDR3 is 15 residues long. Trimming took 7 bases from V and 7 from J, leaving 22 bases between them. The CDR3 coding sequence is TGTGCCAGCACCCTGACCCGTTCCAGGTTTACGACCCAGTACTTC. Protein product: CASTLTRSRFTTQYF.

The gene calls are TRBV11-2 and TRBJ2-1, with 12 nucleotides matching TRBD2. The CDR3 sequence is 18 residues long. After removal of 6 bases from V and 5 bases from J, the junction contained 14 bases not matched to a gene. Germline assignment: CDR1 SGHAT and CDR2 FQNNGV. This chain's CDR3 is CASRKLAGGPKGNNEQFF. The CDR3 DNA reads TGTGCCAGCAGAAAACTAGCGGGAGGACCCAAAGGCAACAATGAGCAGTTCTTC.

This chain links TRBV13 with TRBJ2-1; 7 nucleotides line up with TRBD2. The V gene end was trimmed by 1 base and the J gene end by 4 bases; junction bases not matched to a gene: 13. CDR1 is PRHDT, CDR2 FYEKMQ, per germline (reference sequence). This CDR3 has 18 amino acids. The CDR3 spells CASSLDLGSSGPYNEQFF. The CDR3 DNA reads TGTGCCAGCAGCTTAGACCTAGGTTCTAGCGGCCCTTACAATGAGCAGTTCTTC.

This clone occurred once. V usage is TRBV28 and J usage is TRBJ2-7, with TRBD1 matching 8 bases. Germline loops: CDR1 MDHEN, CDR2 SYDVKM. The J segment lost 1 base and the V segment lost 10 bases, leaving 3 bases of the junction unmatched. This CDR3 has 12 residues. The CDR3 DNA reads TGTGCCACCCAGGGGGCTTCCTACGAGCAGTACTTC. It codes for CATQGASYEQYF.

The chain recombines TRBV6-5 with TRBJ2-3; D call uncertain. This CDR3 has 13 amino acids. V was clipped by 8 bases and J by 2 bases, with 11 bases between them. The germline V gene has CDR1 MNHEY and CDR2 SVGAGI. Here the CDR3 reads CASGEYATDTQYF. The CDR3 bases are TGTGCCAGCGGAGAGTACGCCACAGATACGCAGTATTTT.

The rearrangement links TRBV27 to TRBJ1-1; possibly TRBD1 for D (6 bases). Trimming stripped 7 bases from V and 1 base from J, with 16 bases between. The CDR3 is made up of 15 amino acids. CDR1 and CDR2 (germline): MNHEY, SMNVEV (reference sequence). The CDR3 DNA reads as TGTGCCAGCAAACTCAGGGGCGGGTCGAACACTGAAGCTTTCTTT. Translating gives CASKLRGGSNTEAFF.

The rearrangement uses TRBV11-2 and TRBJ1-6, with TRBD1 as a possible D gene (6 bases). The germline CDR1 and CDR2 sequences are SGHAT and FQNNGV. The CDR3 covers 16 residues. V lost 5 bases and J lost 9, with 20 bases in between. This CDR3 reads CASSLKTGWFSSPLHF. In nucleotides, the CDR3 is TGTGCCAGCAGCCTAAAAACAGGGTGGTTCTCTTCACCCCTCCACTTT. Complete variable domain (other parts from reference TRBV11-2 and TRBJ1-6): EAGVAQSPRYKIIEKRQSVAFWCNPISGHATLYWYQQILGQGPKLLIQFQNNGVVDDSQLPKDRFSAERLKGVDSTLKIQPAKLEDSAVYLCASSLKTGWFSSPLHFGNGTRLTVT.

The chain links TRBV2 to TRBJ2-3, with 7 bases identical to TRBD1. The CDR3 extends over 18 amino acids. Germline V gene lookup returns CDR1 SNHLY and CDR2 FYNNEI. J gave up 0 bases and V 3 bases, and 12 bases lay outside the gene matches. The CDR3 sequence: CASSDRRRDRKSTDTQYF. CDR3 DNA: TGTGCCAGCAGTGACCGACGCCGGGACAGAAAAAGCACAGATACGCAGTATTTT. Looking up the rest from reference TRBV2 and TRBJ2-3 gives the full variable domain: EPEVTQTPSHQVTQMGQEVILRCVPISNHLYFYWYRQILGQKVEFLVSFYNNEISEKSEIFDDQFSVERPDGSNFTLKIRSTKLEDSAMYFCASSDRRRDRKSTDTQYFGPGTRLTVL.

CDR3 DNA: TGTGCCAGCAGCTTTTCACAGGGAAGCACAGATACGCAGTATTTT. Translation gives CASSFSQGSTDTQYF. The chain joins TRBV5-5 to TRBJ2-3, with a weak D call TRBD1 (6 bases). The length of the CDR3 is 15 residues. CDR1 is SGHKS and CDR2 is YYEKEE in the germline V gene (reference sequence). The V and J ends lost 2 bases and 0 bases respectively, with 10 bases between them.

The chain couples TRBV19 to TRBJ2-3, with TRBD2 identical over 7 bases. This CDR3 spans 13 amino acids. Trimming cost V 8 bases and J 3 bases; bases outside gene matches: 5. Per germline, CDR1 LNHDA and CDR2 SQIVND (reference sequence). CDR3 nucleotide sequence: TGTGCCAGTGAGATAGCGGGTACAGATACGCAGTATTTT. The encoded protein is CASEIAGTDTQYF.

This clone occurred once. The chain recombines TRBV5-1 with TRBJ1-4; D ambiguous. V gave up 0 bases and J gave up 0 bases, with 12 bases separating them. This CDR3 contains 17 residues. Germline CDR1 SGHRS, CDR2 YFSETQ. This chain's CDR3 is CASSLGPYAATNEKLFF. The CDR3 DNA reads TGCGCCAGCAGCTTGGGGCCGTACGCCGCAACTAATGAAAAACTGTTTTTT. Variable domain in full (rest from reference TRBV5-1 and TRBJ1-4): KAGVTQTPRYLIKTRGQQVTLSCSPISGHRSVSWYQQTPGQGLQFLFEYFSETQRNKGNFPGRFSGRQFSNSRSEMNVSTLELGDSALYLCASSLGPYAATNEKLFFGSGTQLSVL.

This CDR3 is CSTGGGGVSRNFGELFF. For the CDR3, the DNA is TGCAGTACAGGGGGTGGGGGCGTTAGTCGGAATTTCGGGGAGCTGTTTTTT. This chain uses TRBV29-1 with TRBJ2-2; 8 bases match TRBD1. The V gene's germline CDR1 is SQVTM and CDR2 ANQGSEA. CDR3 length equals 17 residues.

The chain joins TRBV30 to TRBJ1-1; D uncertain. CDR3 size: 16 residues. V was pared by 4 bases and J by 4 bases, with 22 bases between. Germline V gives CDR1 GTSNPN, CDR2 SVGIG (reference sequence). The CDR3 loop reads CAWTPKSGEMGTEAFF. CDR3 nucleotide sequence: TGTGCCTGGACTCCTAAAAGCGGGGAGATGGGCACTGAAGCTTTCTTT.

The chain combines TRBV15 with TRBJ2-7; TRBD1 matches at 7 bases. The trim removed 5 bases at V and 4 bases at J, leaving 11 bases unmatched. The CDR3 contains 15 residues. The germline CDR1 and CDR2 sequences are LNHNV and YYDKDF (reference sequence). CDR3 DNA: TGTGCCACCAGCGCAGACAGGGCCTCGATTTACGAGCAGTACTTC. Amino acid sequence: CATSADRASIYEQYF.

The table lists this clone with a count of one. The chain employs TRBV6-5 and TRBJ1-2; 9 bases map to TRBD1. The CDR3 spans 13 residues. Germline CDR1 MNHEY, CDR2 SVGAGI. The trim removed 6 bases at V and 6 bases at J, leaving 5 bases unmatched. The DNA for the CDR3 is TGTGCCAGCAGCTGGACAGGGGCGGATGGCTACACCTTC. This gives the protein CASSWTGADGYTF.

The chain uses TRBV6-6 and TRBJ2-7; D might be TRBD2 (5 bases). Germline V gives CDR1 MNHNY, CDR2 SVGAGI (reference sequence). CDR3 length equals 14 residues. The V and J ends lost 4 bases and 4 bases respectively, with 14 bases between them. CDR3 loop: CASSSGLLTYEQYF. The CDR3 DNA reads TGTGCCAGCAGTTCTGGACTCTTAACTTACGAGCAGTACTTC.

The rearrangement uses TRBV11-1 and TRBJ1-4, with TRBD1 matching 7 bases. The J segment lost 6 bases and the V segment lost 5 bases, leaving 0 bases of the junction unmatched. This CDR3 contains 12 residues. CDR1 is SGHAT and CDR2 is FQDESV in the germline V gene (reference sequence). The CDR3 spells CASSGTDEKLFF. The CDR3 DNA is TGTGCCAGCAGCGGGACAGATGAAAAACTGTTTTTT.